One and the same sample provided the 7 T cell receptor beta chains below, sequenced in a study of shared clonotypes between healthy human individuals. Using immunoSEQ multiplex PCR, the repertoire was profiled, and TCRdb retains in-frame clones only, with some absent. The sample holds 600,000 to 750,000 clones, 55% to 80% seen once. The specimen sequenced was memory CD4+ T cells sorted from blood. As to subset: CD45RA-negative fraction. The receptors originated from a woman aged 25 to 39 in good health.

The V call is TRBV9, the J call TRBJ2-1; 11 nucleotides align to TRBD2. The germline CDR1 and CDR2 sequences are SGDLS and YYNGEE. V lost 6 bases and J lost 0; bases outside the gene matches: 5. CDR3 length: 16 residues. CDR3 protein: CASTRLAGPSYNEQFF. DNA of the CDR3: TGTGCCAGCACCAGACTAGCGGGGCCCTCCTACAATGAGCAGTTCTTC.

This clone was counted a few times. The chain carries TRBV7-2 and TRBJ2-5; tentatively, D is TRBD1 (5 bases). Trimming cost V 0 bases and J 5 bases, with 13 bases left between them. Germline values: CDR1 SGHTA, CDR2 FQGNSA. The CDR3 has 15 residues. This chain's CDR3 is CASSLANQGVETQYF. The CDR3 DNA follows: TGTGCCAGCAGCTTAGCAAACCAGGGCGTGGAGACCCAGTACTTC.

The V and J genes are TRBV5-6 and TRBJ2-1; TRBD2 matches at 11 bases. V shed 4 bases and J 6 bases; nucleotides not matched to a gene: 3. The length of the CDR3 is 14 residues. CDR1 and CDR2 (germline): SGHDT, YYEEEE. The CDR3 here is CASSALAGANEQFF. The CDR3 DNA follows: TGTGCCAGCAGCGCACTAGCGGGAGCCAATGAGCAGTTCTTC. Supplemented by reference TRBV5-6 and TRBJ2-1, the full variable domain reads DAGVTQSPTHLIKTRGQQVTLRCSPKSGHDTVSWYQQALGQGPQFIFQYYEEEERQRGNFPDRFSGHQFPNYSSELNVNALLLGDSALYLCASSALAGANEQFFGPGTRLTVL.

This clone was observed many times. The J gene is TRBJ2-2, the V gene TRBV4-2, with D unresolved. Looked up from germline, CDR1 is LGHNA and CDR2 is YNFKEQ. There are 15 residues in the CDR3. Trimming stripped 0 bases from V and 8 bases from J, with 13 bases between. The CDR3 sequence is CASSQDPSGFGELFF. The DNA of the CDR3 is TGTGCCAGCAGCCAAGATCCTTCCGGTTTTGGGGAGCTGTTTTTT.

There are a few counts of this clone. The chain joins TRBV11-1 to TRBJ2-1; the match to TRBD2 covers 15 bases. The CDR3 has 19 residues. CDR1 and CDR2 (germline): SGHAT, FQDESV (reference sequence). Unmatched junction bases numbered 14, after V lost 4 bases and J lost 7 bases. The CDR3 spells CASSSDAPGLAGGRNEQFF. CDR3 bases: TGTGCCAGCAGCTCTGACGCCCCGGGACTAGCGGGAGGTCGTAATGAGCAGTTCTTC.

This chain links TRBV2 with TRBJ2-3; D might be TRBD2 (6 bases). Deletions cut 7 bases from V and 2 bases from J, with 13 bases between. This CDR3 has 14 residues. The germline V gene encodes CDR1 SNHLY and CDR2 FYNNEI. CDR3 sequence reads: CASTLSGPTDTQYF. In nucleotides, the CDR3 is TGTGCCAGCACCCTTAGCGGTCCCACAGATACGCAGTATTTT.

Here the CDR3 DNA reads TGTGCCAGCAGTTACTTCGCCAAGACAGCTGGAAACACCATATATTTT. It codes for CASSYFAKTAGNTIYF. This chain joins TRBV6-5 and TRBJ1-3, with D possibly TRBD1 on 5 matching bases. Trimming removed 1 base from V and 2 bases from J, with 12 bases in between. The CDR3 spans 16 residues. Germline CDR1 is MNHEY and CDR2 is SVGAGI.